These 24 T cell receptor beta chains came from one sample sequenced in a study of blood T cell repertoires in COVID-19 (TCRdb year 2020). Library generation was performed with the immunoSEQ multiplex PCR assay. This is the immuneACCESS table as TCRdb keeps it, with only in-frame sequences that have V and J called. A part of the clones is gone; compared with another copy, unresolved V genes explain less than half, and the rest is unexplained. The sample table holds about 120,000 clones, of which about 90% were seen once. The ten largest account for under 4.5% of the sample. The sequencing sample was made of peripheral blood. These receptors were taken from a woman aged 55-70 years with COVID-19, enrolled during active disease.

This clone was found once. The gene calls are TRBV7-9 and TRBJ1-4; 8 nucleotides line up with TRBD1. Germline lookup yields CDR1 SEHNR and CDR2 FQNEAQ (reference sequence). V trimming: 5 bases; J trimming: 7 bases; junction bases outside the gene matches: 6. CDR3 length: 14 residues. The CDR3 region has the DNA TGTGCCAGCAGCCCGCAGGGGGCTGGTGAAAAACTGTTTTTT. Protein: CASSPQGAGEKLFF.

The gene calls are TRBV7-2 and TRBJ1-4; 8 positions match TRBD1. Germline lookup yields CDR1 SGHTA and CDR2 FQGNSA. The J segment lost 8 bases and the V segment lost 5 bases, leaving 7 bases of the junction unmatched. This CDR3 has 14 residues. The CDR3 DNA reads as TGTGCCAGCAGCCCAGAGGGACAGGCCGAAAAACTGTTTTTT. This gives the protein CASSPEGQAEKLFF.

The CDR3 nucleotides read TGTGCCAGCAGTCCGGGACTAGCGGGGGTAGCGAACACCGGGGAGCTGTTTTTT. Translating it yields CASSPGLAGVANTGELFF. The chain couples TRBV6-2 or TRBV6-3 to TRBJ2-2, with 14 bases aligning to TRBD2. The germline V gene has CDR1 MNHEY and CDR2 SVGEGT. Germline trimming cut 5 bases from V and 0 bases from J; bases unmatched to any gene: 5. The CDR3 is made up of 18 amino acids.

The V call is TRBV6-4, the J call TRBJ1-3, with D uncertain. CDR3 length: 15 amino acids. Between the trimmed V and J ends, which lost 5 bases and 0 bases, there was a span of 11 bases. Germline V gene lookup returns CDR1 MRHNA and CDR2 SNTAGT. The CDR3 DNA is TGTGCCAGCAGTCTAATAGGAGTCTCTGGAAACACCATATATTTT. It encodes CASSLIGVSGNTIYF.

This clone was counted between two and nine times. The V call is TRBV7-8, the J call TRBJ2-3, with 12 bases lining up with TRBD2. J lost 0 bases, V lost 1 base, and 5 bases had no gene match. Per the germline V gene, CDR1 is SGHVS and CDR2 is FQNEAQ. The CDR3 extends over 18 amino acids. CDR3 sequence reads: CASSLESSGGASTDTQYF. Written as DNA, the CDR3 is TGTGCCAGCAGCTTAGAGTCTAGCGGGGGGGCTAGCACAGATACGCAGTATTTT.

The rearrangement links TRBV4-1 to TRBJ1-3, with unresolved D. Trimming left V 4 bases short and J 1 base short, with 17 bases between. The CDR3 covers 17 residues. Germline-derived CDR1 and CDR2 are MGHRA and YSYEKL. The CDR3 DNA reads TGCGCCAGCAGCCCGTTCCCTGTCCTGAGTTCTGGAAACACCATATATTTT. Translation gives CASSPFPVLSSGNTIYF.

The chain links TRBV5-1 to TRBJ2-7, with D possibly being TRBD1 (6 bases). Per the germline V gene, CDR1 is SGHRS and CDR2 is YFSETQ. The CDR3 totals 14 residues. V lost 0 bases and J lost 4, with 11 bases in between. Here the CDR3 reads CASSLGQAVYEQYF. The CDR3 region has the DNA TGCGCCAGCAGCTTGGGACAGGCGGTGTACGAGCAGTACTTC.

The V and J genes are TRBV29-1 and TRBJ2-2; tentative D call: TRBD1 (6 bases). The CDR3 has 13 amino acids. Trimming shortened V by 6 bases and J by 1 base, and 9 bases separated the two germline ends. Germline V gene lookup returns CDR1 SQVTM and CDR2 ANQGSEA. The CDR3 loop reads CSVRGENTGELFF. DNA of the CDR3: TGCAGCGTCAGGGGAGAGAACACCGGGGAGCTGTTTTTT.

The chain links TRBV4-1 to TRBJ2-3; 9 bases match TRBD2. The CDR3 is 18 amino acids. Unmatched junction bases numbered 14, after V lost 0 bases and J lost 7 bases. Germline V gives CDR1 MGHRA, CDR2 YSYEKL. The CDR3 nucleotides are TGCGCCAGCAGCCAAGATAGGGGACTAGCTCGGACCCTCTATACGCAGTATTTT. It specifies CASSQDRGLARTLYTQYF.

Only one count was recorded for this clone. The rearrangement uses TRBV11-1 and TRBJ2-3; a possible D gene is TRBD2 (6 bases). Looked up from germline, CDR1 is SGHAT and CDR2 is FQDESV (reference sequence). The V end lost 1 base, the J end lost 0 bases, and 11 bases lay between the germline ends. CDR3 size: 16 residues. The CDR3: CASSLGAGRSTDTQYF. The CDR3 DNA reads TGTGCCAGCAGCTTAGGGGCGGGGCGAAGCACAGATACGCAGTATTTT.

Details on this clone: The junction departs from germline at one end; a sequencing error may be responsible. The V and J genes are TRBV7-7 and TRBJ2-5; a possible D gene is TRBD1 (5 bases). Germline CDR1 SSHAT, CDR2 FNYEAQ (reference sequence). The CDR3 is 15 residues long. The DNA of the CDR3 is TGTGCTAGCAGCTTAGATCCAGGGCCCGAAGAGACCCAGTACTTC. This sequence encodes CASSLDPGPEETQYF.

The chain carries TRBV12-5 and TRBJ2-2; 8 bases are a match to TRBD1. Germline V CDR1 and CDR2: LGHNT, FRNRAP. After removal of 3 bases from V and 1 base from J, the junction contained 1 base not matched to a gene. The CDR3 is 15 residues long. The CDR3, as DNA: TGTGCTAGTGGTTTAGGACAGGGGAACACCGGGGAGCTGTTTTTT. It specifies CASGLGQGNTGELFF. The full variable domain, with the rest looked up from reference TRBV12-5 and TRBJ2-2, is DARVTQTPRHKVTEMGQEVTMRCQPILGHNTVFWYRQTMMQGLELLAYFRNRAPLDDSGMPKDRFSAEMPDATLATLKIQPSEPRDSAVYFCASGLGQGNTGELFFGEGSRLTVL.

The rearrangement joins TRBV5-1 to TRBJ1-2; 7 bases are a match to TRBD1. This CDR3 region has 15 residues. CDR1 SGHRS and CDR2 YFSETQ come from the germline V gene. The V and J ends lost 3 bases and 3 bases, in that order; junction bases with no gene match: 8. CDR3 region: CASSSNPGQDYGYTF. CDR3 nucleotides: TGCGCCAGCAGCTCGAATCCAGGACAGGACTATGGCTACACCTTC.

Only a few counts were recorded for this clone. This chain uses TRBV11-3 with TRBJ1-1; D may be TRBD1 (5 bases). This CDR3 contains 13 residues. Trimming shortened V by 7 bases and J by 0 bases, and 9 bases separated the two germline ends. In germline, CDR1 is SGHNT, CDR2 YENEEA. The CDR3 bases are TGTGCCAGCAAGGGGTCAGTGAACACTGAAGCTTTCTTT. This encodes CASKGSVNTEAFF.

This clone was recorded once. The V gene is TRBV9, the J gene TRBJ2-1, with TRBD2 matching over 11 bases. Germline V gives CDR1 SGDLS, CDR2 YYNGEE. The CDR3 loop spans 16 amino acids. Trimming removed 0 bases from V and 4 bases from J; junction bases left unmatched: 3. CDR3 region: CASSVDSGGVYNEQFF. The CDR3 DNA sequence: TGTGCCAGCAGCGTAGATAGCGGGGGGGTATACAATGAGCAGTTCTTC.

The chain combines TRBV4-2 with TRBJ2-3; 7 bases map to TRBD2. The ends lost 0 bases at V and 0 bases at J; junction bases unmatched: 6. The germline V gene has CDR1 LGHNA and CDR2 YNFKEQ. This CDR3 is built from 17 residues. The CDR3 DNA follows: TGTGCCAGCAGCCAAGAAAAGGCGGGGGAAAGCACAGATACGCAGTATTTT. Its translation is CASSQEKAGESTDTQYF.

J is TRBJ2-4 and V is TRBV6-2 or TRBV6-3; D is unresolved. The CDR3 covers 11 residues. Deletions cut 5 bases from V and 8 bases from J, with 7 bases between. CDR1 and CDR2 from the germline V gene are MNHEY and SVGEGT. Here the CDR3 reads CASSQRYIQYF. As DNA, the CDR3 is TGTGCCAGCAGTCAGCGCTACATTCAGTACTTC.

CDR3 DNA: TGTGCCAGCAGCGTCAGGAGGAACGACGAGCAGTACTTC. Protein: CASSVRRNDEQYF. V is TRBV9 and J is TRBJ2-7, with TRBD2 as a possible D gene (5 bases). V was cut by 2 bases and J by 5 bases, with 11 bases left in between. The CDR3 is made up of 13 amino acids. The germline gives CDR1 SGDLS, CDR2 YYNGEE.

The CDR3 DNA is TGCGCCAGCAGCCTGGGACTAGCGGGGACCACAGATACGCAGTATTTT. Translated: CASSLGLAGTTDTQYF. This chain uses TRBV5-1 with TRBJ2-3; TRBD2 aligns across 13 bases. The CDR3 has 16 amino acids. The germline V gene has CDR1 SGHRS and CDR2 YFSETQ. With 4 bases clipped from V and 2 bases from J, the junction kept 4 bases outside the gene matches. The full variable domain, in which reference TRBV5-1 and TRBJ2-3 provide the parts outside the CDR3, is KAGVTQTPRYLIKTRGQQVTLSCSPISGHRSVSWYQQTPGQGLQFLFEYFSETQRNKGNFPGRFSGRQFSNSRSEMNVSTLELGDSALYLCASSLGLAGTTDTQYFGPGTRLTVL.

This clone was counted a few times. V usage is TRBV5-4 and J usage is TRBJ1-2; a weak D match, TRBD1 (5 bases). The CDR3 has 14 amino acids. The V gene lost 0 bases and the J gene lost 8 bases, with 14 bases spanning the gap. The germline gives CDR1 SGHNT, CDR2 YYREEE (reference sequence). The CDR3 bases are TGTGCCAGCAGCTTGGACAGGACCATGGGGGGCTACACCTTC. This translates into CASSLDRTMGGYTF.

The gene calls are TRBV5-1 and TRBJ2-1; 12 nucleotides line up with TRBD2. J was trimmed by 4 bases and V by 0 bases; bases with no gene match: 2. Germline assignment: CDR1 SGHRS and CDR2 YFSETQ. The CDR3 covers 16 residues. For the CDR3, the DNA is TGCGCCAGCAGCTTGGTACTAGCGGGGGGTTACAATGAGCAGTTCTTC. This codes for CASSLVLAGGYNEQFF.

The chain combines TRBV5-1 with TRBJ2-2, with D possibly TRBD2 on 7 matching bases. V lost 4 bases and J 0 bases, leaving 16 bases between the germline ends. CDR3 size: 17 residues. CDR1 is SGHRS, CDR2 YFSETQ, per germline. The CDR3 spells CASSHIRGGANTGELFF. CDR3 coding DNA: TGCGCCAGCAGCCATATAAGGGGGGGCGCGAACACCGGGGAGCTGTTTTTT.

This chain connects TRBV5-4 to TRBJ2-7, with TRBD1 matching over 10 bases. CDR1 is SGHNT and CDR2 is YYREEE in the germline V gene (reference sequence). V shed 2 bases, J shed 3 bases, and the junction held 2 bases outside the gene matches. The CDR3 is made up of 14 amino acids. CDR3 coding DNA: TGTGCCAGCAGCTTCGGACAGGGGGTCTACGAGCAGTACTTC. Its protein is CASSFGQGVYEQYF. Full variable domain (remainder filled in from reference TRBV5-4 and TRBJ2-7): ETGVTQSPTHLIKTRGQQVTLRCSSQSGHNTVSWYQQALGQGPQFIFQYYREEENGRGNFPPRFSGLQFPNYSSELNVNALELDDSALYLCASSFGQGVYEQYFGPGTRLTVT.

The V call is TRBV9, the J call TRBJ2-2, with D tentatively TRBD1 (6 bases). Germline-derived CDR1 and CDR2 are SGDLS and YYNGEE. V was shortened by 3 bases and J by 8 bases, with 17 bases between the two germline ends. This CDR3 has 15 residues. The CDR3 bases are TGTGCCAGCAGCGCGATTTCAGGGGTTGCGGGGGAGCTGTTTTTT. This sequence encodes CASSAISGVAGELFF.